This T cell receptor beta chain was sequenced in a study of CD8+CD57+ T cells in acquired aplastic anemia. V was clipped by 6 bases and J by 3 bases; unmatched bases: 8. CDR3 length: 15 amino acids. CDR1 is SNHLY and CDR2 is FYNNEI in the germline V gene. Patients selected for sequencing had displayed CD8+CD57+ cell expansion by flow cytometry. For CDR3 and TCR beta VDJ profiling, genomic DNA was the template used. TCRdb reanalysed the reads using MiXCR and keeps one entry per CDR3 protein. The sample holds roughly 190,000 distinct CDR3 sequences; under 55% are singletons and the top ten take over 7.5%.

The sequencing input was sorted CD4+, CD8+, or CD8+CD57+ T cells (not recorded which) from PBMCs. The clonotype comes from a human donor with aplastic anemia. This chain connects TRBV2 to TRBJ1-3, with 7 nucleotides matching TRBD1. DNA for the CDR3: TGTGCCAGCAGCCCAAACCGGGACAGTGGAAACACCATATATTTT. The encoded protein is CASSPNRDSGNTIYF.